This record covers a single T cell receptor (beta chain). Profiling relied on immunoSEQ multiplex PCR, and the TCRdb table lists in-frame clones only, not all of them. The table includes over 150,000 clones, about 86% detected once. These data are taken from a study of blood T cell repertoires in COVID-19. CDR3 length equals 12 residues. V lost 9 bases and J lost 2, with 7 bases in between. Germline V CDR1 and CDR2: KGHDR, SFDVKD. The specimen was peripheral blood. This TCR derives from a man in his forties or fifties with active or convalescent COVID-19. The J gene is TRBJ1-3, the V gene TRBV24-1; no clear D gene. This CDR3 is CATLQPGNTIYF. CDR3 coding DNA: TGTGCCACCCTACAGCCTGGAAACACCATATATTTT.